This TCR beta chain was recovered during a study of cytomegalovirus exposure and HLA in healthy donors. Whole-study results and caveats: TCR beta sequences reportedly predicted the HLA-A and HLA-B alleles of most subjects accurately. Available immune exposure information was restricted to CMV serostatus only. When the data were analyzed later, several of the most significant clusters appeared to be linked to common viral pathogens.

Note on this clone: The target antigen is unknown.

V gave up 5 bases and J gave up 6 bases; unmatched junction bases: 13. This CDR3 comprises 16 residues. CDR1 and CDR2 from the germline V gene are GTSNPN and SVGIG (reference sequence). PCR was performed using 60 Vbeta and 13 Jbeta primers. Clones were sequenced by immunoSEQ multiplex PCR, and TCRdb holds only the in-frame ones, with some missing. Among tens of thousands of clones listed, roughly 80% were seen once. The receptor's source is a woman aged 45 to 65 in good health and CMV-seropositive. The sequenced sample was PBMCs. This chain connects TRBV30 to TRBJ2-3, with 11 bases identical to TRBD2. CDR3: CAWGVGLAGGRDTQYF. The CDR3 DNA reads TGTGCCTGGGGGGTGGGCCTAGCGGGAGGAAGGGATACGCAGTATTTT.